This TCR beta chain stems from a study of blood T cell repertoires in COVID-19. Germline V gives CDR1 MNHEY, CDR2 SVGAGI. The V segment lost 8 bases and the J segment 10 bases; nucleotides outside the gene matches: 7. The CDR3 spans 12 residues. Profiled with immunoSEQ multiplex PCR; TCRdb holds only in-frame clones, not every one. The sample contains some 150,000 clones, approximately 83% of which appear only once. Sequencing input: peripheral blood. The origin of this receptor is a human donor in a cohort sampled during active COVID-19. The chain links TRBV6-5 to TRBJ1-1; 10 bases match TRBD1. The CDR3 nucleotides are TGTGCCAGCGGGGACAGGGGCCTTGGAGCTTTCTTT. It is translated as CASGDRGLGAFF.